Sequencing of this T cell receptor beta chain was carried out in a study of shared clonotypes between healthy human individuals. CD45RO-negative CD8 cells positively selected for CCR7 made up the naive population, which excluded terminally differentiated effector memory CD45RA+ cells. Unmatched junction bases numbered 4, after V lost 4 bases and J lost 5 bases. This CDR3 is 13 amino acids long. The V gene's germline CDR1 is MGHDK and CDR2 SYGVNS. Measured with immunoSEQ multiplex PCR; TCRdb has only the in-frame clones, and not every one. The sample lists 2 million to 2.5 million clones; 93% were seen once.

The clonotype comes from a man between 18 and 29 years old in good health. Some clones in this sample may be carry-over from other donors' samples. J is TRBJ1-2 and V is TRBV25-1; 7 bases are shared with TRBD1. Sequencing input: naive CD8+ T cells from PBMCs. CDR3 region: CASSGGTVYGYTF. The DNA for the CDR3 is TGTGCCAGCAGTGGGGGGACAGTATATGGCTACACCTTC.